The 29 T cell receptor beta chains listed next were all sequenced from one sample in a study of blood T cells in healthy people across ages. Using a J-beta primer mix together with a sample-barcoded 5' primer, a second PCR was run for roughly 6 to 11 cycles. TCRdb used MiXCR to reprocess the 5' RACE reads, holding one entry per CDR3 protein. This sample has 730,000 or so distinct CDR3 sequences, with roughly 45% found just once. Input material: blood. The receptors were gathered from a woman in her sixties or seventies in good health.

This clonotype was detected ten times or more. The chain couples TRBV24-1 to TRBJ2-1; 9 bases map to TRBD2. V trimming: 3 bases; J trimming: 8 bases; junction bases outside the gene matches: 10. CDR1 is KGHDR and CDR2 is SFDVKD in the germline V gene. The CDR3 extends over 16 amino acids. The CDR3 loop reads CATSDSGSGGFDEQFF. In DNA, the CDR3 is TGTGCCACCAGTGATAGCGGTAGCGGGGGCTTCGATGAGCAGTTCTTC.

There are many counts of this clonotype. The chain is built from TRBV29-1 and TRBJ2-1; D is perhaps TRBD1 (5 bases). The CDR3 runs to 15 residues. Germline V gene lookup returns CDR1 SQVTM and CDR2 ANQGSEA. The germline V and J ends were trimmed by 4 bases and 4 bases, with 17 bases remaining between them. The CDR3 loop is CSVVIDSPLYNEQFF. DNA for the CDR3: TGCAGCGTTGTCATAGACAGCCCGTTATACAATGAGCAGTTCTTC.

The chain uses TRBV11-2 and TRBJ2-5; TRBD1 matches 9 bases. The DNA end favors TRBJ2-7, so the J call may be wrong. The CDR3 has 14 amino acids. Germline lookup yields CDR1 SGHAT and CDR2 FQNNGV. CDR3 sequence reads: CASSSDRGTYEQYF. For the CDR3, the DNA is TGTGCCAGCAGCTCCGACAGGGGGACCTACGAGCAGTACTTC.

The chain employs TRBV4-1 and TRBJ2-7, with a possible D match to TRBD2 (6 bases). Trimming removed 7 bases from V and 4 bases from J, with 17 bases in between. This CDR3 comprises 14 residues. The germline gives CDR1 MGHRA, CDR2 YSYEKL. The CDR3 reads CASIYLDYSYEQYF. The CDR3, as DNA: TGCGCCAGCATCTACCTGGACTATTCTTACGAGCAGTACTTC.

In this sample, this clonotype turned up a few times. The V and J genes are TRBV20-1 and TRBJ2-1, with TRBD2 matching over 10 bases. Germline V gene sequence: CDR1 DFQATT, CDR2 SNEGSKA (reference sequence). CDR3 length: 14 amino acids. V shed 8 bases, J shed 3 bases, and the junction held 7 bases outside the gene matches. This CDR3 reads CSTKLAGSYNEQFF. The CDR3 DNA reads TGCAGTACAAAACTAGCGGGGAGCTACAATGAGCAGTTCTTC.

This clonotype was seen at least ten times. This chain joins TRBV10-3 and TRBJ2-1, with D possibly being TRBD1 or TRBD2 (5 bases each). The CDR3 is made up of 13 amino acids. V was pared by 6 bases and J by 5 bases, with 11 bases between. The germline gives CDR1 ENHRY, CDR2 SYGVKD. The CDR3 reads CAIRGTGDNEQFF. DNA for the CDR3: TGTGCCATCAGGGGGACCGGGGACAATGAGCAGTTCTTC.

The V gene is TRBV20-1, the J gene TRBJ2-7, with 7 positions matching TRBD1. CDR3 size: 12 residues. The germline V gene encodes CDR1 DFQATT and CDR2 SNEGSKA (reference sequence). V shed 6 bases and J 5 bases; nucleotides not matched to a gene: 7. The CDR3 nucleotides are TGCAGTGCCCTCCGACAGGGAGACGAGCAGTACTTC. Protein product: CSALRQGDEQYF.

The chain couples TRBV7-8 to TRBJ1-1; tentative D call: TRBD1 (5 bases). CDR1 is SGHVS, CDR2 FQNEAQ, per germline. The V end lost 1 base, the J end lost 8 bases, and 11 bases lay between the germline ends. The CDR3 contains 13 residues. CDR3 sequence (DNA): TGTGCCAGCAGCTTAGGGGGAGACAGAGAAGCTTTCTTT. Translated, it gives CASSLGGDREAFF.

Note on this clonotype: This could be a read error, since a much larger clone is one nucleotide away. V gene TRBV29-1 combines with J gene TRBJ2-5; D unresolved. Germline CDR1 SQVTM, CDR2 ANQGSEA. This CDR3 is built from 12 residues. The CDR3, as DNA: TGCAGCGCTGAAGGTCGACAAGAGACCCAGTACTTC. Its translation: CSAEGRQETQYF.

The chain has TRBV7-9 and TRBJ2-7; 11 nucleotides agree with TRBD1. The CDR3 spans 13 residues. The germline gives CDR1 SEHNR, CDR2 FQNEAQ (reference sequence). V was pared by 8 bases and J by 7 bases, with 7 bases of the junction left unmatched. CDR3: CASPGQGAYEQYF. The CDR3 coding sequence is TGTGCCAGCCCAGGACAGGGGGCGTATGAGCAGTACTTC.

J is TRBJ1-2 and V is TRBV6-6, with D perhaps TRBD1 (5 bases). V lost 6 bases, J lost 7 bases, and 12 bases lay in between. The CDR3 spans 12 residues. Germline V gives CDR1 MNHNY, CDR2 SVGAGI (reference sequence). The CDR3 spells CASSTGPAGYTF. The CDR3 DNA reads TGTGCCAGCAGCACGGGGCCGGCTGGCTACACCTTC.

Regarding this clonotype: At one end the junction does not follow the germline gene, possibly because of a read error. The chain recombines TRBV20-1 with TRBJ2-1; TRBD1 aligns across 7 bases. CDR1 and CDR2 from the germline V gene are DFQATT and SNEGSKA (reference sequence). CDR3 size: 14 residues. Here the CDR3 DNA reads TGCAGTGCGAGAGGGGCAGGGGGCTACAATGAGCAGTTCTTC. Its protein is CSARGAGGYNEQFF.

The chain recombines TRBV7-2 with TRBJ1-2, with D hard to call. The length of the CDR3 is 14 residues. With 3 bases removed from V and 5 bases from J, the gap between germline ends came to 13 bases. The germline V gene encodes CDR1 SGHTA and CDR2 FQGNSA. The CDR3 loop reads CASSFTSTGYGYTF. In DNA form, the CDR3 reads TGTGCCAGCAGCTTCACCTCGACGGGGTATGGCTACACCTTC.

This clonotype turned up a few times. The chain carries TRBV5-1 and TRBJ2-1, with 9 bases that match TRBD1. Per the germline V gene, CDR1 is SGHRS and CDR2 is YFSETQ. V lost 5 bases, J lost 7 bases, and 10 bases stayed unmatched. This CDR3 is built from 15 residues. The CDR3 DNA reads as TGCGCCAGCAGTGGCGAGGGACAGGGATTAAATGAGCAGTTCTTC. Protein sequence: CASSGEGQGLNEQFF.

The chain has TRBV6-6 and TRBJ2-6; TRBD1 aligns across 8 bases. V lost 6 bases and J lost 0; bases outside the gene matches: 7. The germline V gene has CDR1 MNHNY and CDR2 SVGAGI (reference sequence). The length of the CDR3 is 17 residues. The CDR3 sequence is CASSPGTGISGANVLTF. The CDR3 bases are TGTGCCAGCAGCCCCGGGACAGGCATCTCTGGGGCCAACGTCCTGACTTTC.

The rearrangement joins TRBV7-2 to TRBJ2-7, with 10 bases lining up with TRBD2. CDR1 is SGHTA, CDR2 FQGNSA, per germline. Trimming removed 4 bases from V and 2 bases from J; junction bases left unmatched: 5. The CDR3 is made up of 15 amino acids. The CDR3 bases are TGTGCCAGCAGCTATGGACTAGCGGATACCTACGAGCAGTACTTC. This translates into CASSYGLADTYEQYF.

Worth noting for this clonotype: Possible read error: a much larger clone is one base away. The chain couples TRBV4-3 to TRBJ2-5; D may be TRBD1 (6 bases). Trimming cost V 1 base and J 1 base, with 16 bases left between them. Per germline, CDR1 LGHNA and CDR2 YSLEER. The CDR3 consists of 17 residues. CDR3 DNA sequence: TGCGCCAGCAGCCAAGGGATCATGGACAGCTTCCAAGAGACCCAGTACTTC. It specifies CASSQGIMDSFQETQYF.

The CDR3 is CASSQRVGGREDYGYTF. For the CDR3, the DNA is TGTGCCAGCAGCCAAAGAGTGGGGGGAAGAGAAGACTATGGCTACACCTTC. The rearrangement links TRBV3-1 to TRBJ1-2, with D tentatively TRBD1 (5 bases). Germline V gene data show CDR1 as LGHDT and CDR2 as YNNKEL (reference sequence). Deletions cut 2 bases from V and 3 bases from J, with 19 bases between. The length of the CDR3 is 17 residues.

This clonotype was picked up a small number of times. The V call is TRBV5-1, the J call TRBJ2-5; 9 nucleotides agree with TRBD2. The CDR3 runs to 14 residues. The V gene's germline CDR1 is SGHRS and CDR2 YFSETQ. V shed 4 bases, J shed 5 bases, and the junction held 6 bases outside the gene matches. The CDR3 sequence is CASSAGLATETQYF. The CDR3 nucleotides read TGCGCCAGCAGCGCTGGACTAGCGACGGAGACCCAGTACTTC.

A few counts support this clonotype. This chain links TRBV28 with TRBJ2-4, with D perhaps TRBD2 (6 bases). Near its end, the DNA agrees better with TRBJ2-7, so the J call may be wrong. CDR1 and CDR2 from the germline V gene are MDHEN and SYDVKM. The CDR3 is 15 residues long. Here the CDR3 DNA reads TGTGCCAGCAGTTTACCCCGGGACTCTTCCGGCGAGCAGTACTTC. This translates into CASSLPRDSSGEQYF.

This clonotype was counted ten times or more. This chain uses TRBV7-2 with TRBJ2-7, with D uncertain. Between the trimmed V and J ends, which lost 1 base and 2 bases, there was a span of 12 bases. CDR1 and CDR2 (germline): SGHTA, FQGNSA. This CDR3 contains 15 residues. The CDR3 DNA reads as TGTGCCAGCAGCTTAGGCAGCGTAAATCCCTACGAGCAGTACTTC. The encoded protein is CASSLGSVNPYEQYF.

The chain is built from TRBV6-5 and TRBJ1-4; perhaps TRBD1 as D (5 bases). Deletions cut 4 bases from V and 4 bases from J, with 13 bases between. The CDR3 has 15 residues. The germline V gene has CDR1 MNHEY and CDR2 SVGAGI. CDR3 loop: CASSSRAGRNEKLFF. The CDR3 region has the DNA TGTGCCAGCAGTTCCAGGGCAGGGCGTAATGAAAAACTGTTTTTT.

As regards this clonotype: This may arise from a read error, as a much more abundant clone is one base away. The chain carries TRBV20-1 and TRBJ2-1; TRBD2 agrees at 7 bases. The germline gives CDR1 DFQATT, CDR2 SNEGSKA (reference sequence). This CDR3 comprises 15 residues. The trim removed 4 bases at V and 10 bases at J, leaving 16 bases unmatched. The CDR3 DNA reads as TGCAGTGCTAACCGGGACTACACACTCTCAAAGGAGCAGTTCTTC. This encodes CSANRDYTLSKEQFF.

This clonotype was counted a single time. The chain is built from TRBV7-2 and TRBJ2-7; D possibly corresponds to TRBD1 (7 bases). Germline loops: CDR1 SGHTA, CDR2 FQGNSA. This CDR3 has 15 residues. Trimming removed 3 bases from V and 2 bases from J, with 14 bases in between. The CDR3 DNA is TGTGCCAGCAGCTTTTCCAGGGGGGACCCCTACGAGCAGTACTTC. This codes for CASSFSRGDPYEQYF.

A few counts support this clonotype. The chain has TRBV14 and TRBJ2-5; D may be TRBD2 (5 bases). With 0 bases removed from V and 0 bases from J, the gap between germline ends came to 5 bases. Germline-derived CDR1 and CDR2 are SGHDN and FVKESK. The CDR3 totals 14 residues. The CDR3 sequence: CASSQEDYQETQYF. CDR3 in DNA: TGTGCCAGCAGCCAAGAGGACTACCAAGAGACCCAGTACTTC.

The chain links TRBV27 to TRBJ2-1; 7 nucleotides agree with TRBD2. V lost 5 bases and J lost 7; bases outside the gene matches: 14. Germline-derived CDR1 and CDR2 are MNHEY and SMNVEV (reference sequence). The CDR3 has 16 amino acids. This CDR3 is CASSHPANVLANEQFF. The DNA of the CDR3 is TGTGCCAGCAGTCATCCAGCTAACGTACTAGCGAATGAGCAGTTCTTC.

The V call is TRBV14, the J call TRBJ2-5, with no clear D. Trimming shortened V by 1 base and J by 7 bases, and 10 bases separated the two germline ends. The germline V gene has CDR1 SGHDN and CDR2 FVKESK. CDR3 length: 13 amino acids. CDR3: CASSQGVIRTQYF. CDR3 coding DNA: TGTGCCAGCAGCCAAGGTGTTATAAGGACCCAGTACTTC.

V and J are TRBV11-1 and TRBJ1-1; no clear D. Trimming cost V 5 bases and J 0 bases, with 7 bases left between them. The CDR3 is 13 amino acids. Germline V gives CDR1 SGHAT, CDR2 FQDESV (reference sequence). CDR3 loop: CASSRVLNTEAFF. In DNA form, the CDR3 reads TGTGCCAGCAGCCGCGTGTTGAACACTGAAGCTTTCTTT. The variable domain in full, completed from reference TRBV11-1 and TRBJ1-1, reads EAEVAQSPRYKITEKSQAVAFWCDPISGHATLYWYRQILGQGPELLVQFQDESVVDDSQLPKDRFSAERLKGVDSTLKIQPAELGDSAMYLCASSRVLNTEAFFGQGTRLTVV.

This clonotype was detected only a few times. This rearrangement joins TRBV21-1 to TRBJ2-7. The J call is uncertain, as TRBJ2-5 better fits the DNA end. TRBV21-1 is listed as a pseudogene. The CDR3 spans 14 residues. DNA of the CDR3: TGTGCCAGCAACCACGTTCTCCAGACGGAGACCCAGTACTTC. Its translation: CASNHVLQTETQYF.